The 19 T cell receptor beta chains below were found in one sample sequenced in a study of beta chain features in type 1 diabetes. cDNA synthesis used the whole RNA isolate, giving expressed TCRB sequences. Assay: immunoSEQ multiplex PCR; the TCRdb copy retains only in-frame clones and omits some. This sample carries 200,000 to 250,000 clones, about a tenth of them seen once, and the ten largest clones take 1% to 1.5%. The material sequenced was central memory CD4+ T cells from blood. All receptors derive from a young man in good health.

The chain links TRBV7-2 to TRBJ1-2; no clear D gene. CDR3 length: 11 amino acids. The germline V gene has CDR1 SGHTA and CDR2 FQGNSA. V gave up 8 bases and J gave up 3 bases, with 7 bases separating them. The CDR3 loop is CASAVYYGYTF. CDR3 bases: TGTGCCAGCGCGGTTTACTATGGCTACACCTTC.

The rearrangement links TRBV4-3 to TRBJ2-7; 9 nucleotides line up with TRBD1. The ends lost 0 bases at V and 1 base at J; junction bases unmatched: 4. The CDR3 covers 16 residues. Germline assignment: CDR1 LGHNA and CDR2 YSLEER. In nucleotides, the CDR3 is TGCGCCAGCAGCCAAGATACAGGACAGGGGTCCTACGAGCAGTACTTC. It specifies CASSQDTGQGSYEQYF.

The rearrangement links TRBV7-2 to TRBJ2-7; D is unresolved. The CDR3 runs 11 residues. Trimming took 5 bases from V and 2 from J, leaving 4 bases between them. CDR1 SGHTA and CDR2 FQGNSA come from the germline V gene. CDR3 residues: CASSPAYEQYF. Written as DNA, the CDR3 is TGTGCCAGCAGCCCCGCCTACGAGCAGTACTTC.

This clone occurred many times. CDR3 residues: CASSPRLDSYEQYF. The CDR3 DNA is TGCGCCAGCAGCCCCCGACTGGACTCCTACGAGCAGTACTTC. The rearrangement links TRBV4-3 to TRBJ2-7; D is uncertain. Trimming shortened V by 4 bases and J by 0 bases, and 10 bases separated the two germline ends. The V gene's germline CDR1 is LGHNA and CDR2 YSLEER. The CDR3 has 14 amino acids.

This clone has more than one count but fewer than ten. Given a much more abundant clone one base away, this may be a read error. Other DNA sequences in this sample translate to the same CDR3. The J gene is TRBJ2-1, the V gene TRBV7-3; TRBD2 aligns across 8 bases. The V gene's germline CDR1 is SGHTA and CDR2 FQGTGA. The CDR3 contains 14 residues. V trimming: 5 bases; J trimming: 5 bases; junction bases outside the gene matches: 5. Here the CDR3 reads CASSPGTSNNEQFF. Written as DNA, the CDR3 is TGTGCCAGCAGCCCCGGGACTAGTAACAATGAGCAGTTCTTC.

This clone has at least ten counts. Other nucleotide sequences from this sample produce the same CDR3. This sequence joins TRBV29-1 and TRBJ2-5, with D uncertain. The germline V gene encodes CDR1 SQVTM and CDR2 ANQGSEA. The CDR3 spans 11 residues. V lost 5 bases to trimming and J lost 2 bases, with 6 bases between them. CDR3 sequence (DNA): TGCAGCGTTTGGCTGCAAGAGACCCAGTACTTC. Its translation: CSVWLQETQYF.

The V and J genes are TRBV6-5 and TRBJ1-5; no clear D gene. Germline values: CDR1 MNHEY, CDR2 SVGAGI. The CDR3 has 11 amino acids. Deletions cut 6 bases from V and 7 bases from J, with 7 bases between. The CDR3 reads CASRGGQPQHF. The CDR3 nucleotides read TGTGCCAGCAGGGGCGGCCAGCCCCAGCATTTT.

This rearrangement joins TRBV5-1 to TRBJ1-4, with D possibly being TRBD1 (6 bases). The CDR3 length is 15 residues. V lost 3 bases to trimming and J lost 5 bases, with 14 bases between them. CDR1 and CDR2 (germline): SGHRS, YFSETQ. The CDR3 spells CASSWNSGGNEKLFF. The CDR3 region has the DNA TGCGCCAGCAGCTGGAACAGCGGGGGCAATGAAAAACTGTTTTTT.

This clone has only a few counts. The chain recombines TRBV7-2 with TRBJ1-2; weak D call: TRBD1 (6 bases). Germline V CDR1 and CDR2: SGHTA, FQGNSA. The CDR3 is made up of 13 amino acids. Trimming removed 4 bases from V and 4 bases from J, with 10 bases in between. Here the CDR3 reads CASSSGQFYGYTF. The DNA of the CDR3 is TGTGCCAGCAGCTCAGGACAGTTCTATGGCTACACCTTC. Looking up the rest from reference TRBV7-2 and TRBJ1-2 gives the full variable domain: GAGVSQSPSNKVTEKGKDVELRCDPISGHTALYWYRQSLGQGLEFLIYFQGNSAPDKSGLPSDRFSAERTGGSVSTLTIQRTQQEDSAVYLCASSSGQFYGYTFGSGTRLTVV.

V usage is TRBV25-1 and J usage is TRBJ2-1; 8 nucleotides line up with TRBD2. The CDR3 spans 15 residues. Germline V gene data show CDR1 as MGHDK and CDR2 as SYGVNS. V lost 3 bases to trimming and J lost 9 bases; unmatched junction nucleotides: 10. CDR3 DNA: TGTGCCAGCAGTGACTCCGCGCGGGAGGCGGTTGAGCAGTTCTTC. It is translated as CASSDSAREAVEQFF. The variable domain in full, with the rest retrieved from reference TRBV25-1 and TRBJ2-1, is EADIYQTPRYLVIGTGKKITLECSQTMGHDKMYWYQQDPGMELHLIHYSYGVNSTEKGDLSSESTVSRIRTEHFPLTLESARPSHTSQYLCASSDSAREAVEQFFGPGTRLTVL.

This clone turned up a few times. The rearrangement joins TRBV7-9 to TRBJ1-4, with 9 bases aligning to TRBD1. The CDR3 is 16 residues long. Germline CDR1 reads SEHNR; CDR2 reads FQNEAQ (reference sequence). The J segment lost 5 bases and the V segment lost 5 bases, leaving 9 bases of the junction unmatched. CDR3 residues: CASSPNRDRVNEKLFF. The CDR3 region has the DNA TGTGCCAGCAGCCCAAATCGGGACAGGGTAAATGAAAAACTGTTTTTT.

V and J are TRBV5-1 and TRBJ1-3; the match to TRBD1 covers 7 bases. CDR1 SGHRS and CDR2 YFSETQ come from the germline V gene. The V gene end was trimmed by 3 bases and the J gene end by 0 bases; junction bases not matched to a gene: 6. This CDR3 spans 16 amino acids. The CDR3 loop is CASSSGTANSGNTIYF. DNA of the CDR3: TGCGCCAGCAGCTCCGGGACAGCTAACTCTGGAAACACCATATATTTT.

The chain carries TRBV28 and TRBJ2-1, with TRBD2 as a possible D gene (5 bases). Germline values: CDR1 MDHEN, CDR2 SYDVKM. This CDR3 contains 13 residues. The germline V and J ends were trimmed by 5 bases and 6 bases, with 11 bases remaining between them. CDR3 bases: TGTGCCAGCAGTCGGGATTTCCTCAATGAGCAGTTCTTC. It codes for CASSRDFLNEQFF. Combining the CDR3 with reference TRBV28 and TRBJ2-1 gives the whole variable domain DVKVTQSSRYLVKRTGEKVFLECVQDMDHENMFWYRQDPGLGLRLIYFSYDVKMKEKGDIPEGYSVSREKKERFSLILESASTNQTSMYLCASSRDFLNEQFFGPGTRLTVL.

Turning to this clone: Given a much more abundant clone one base away, this may be a read error. The rearrangement joins TRBV7-9 to TRBJ1-2, with no clear D. The V gene's germline CDR1 is SEHNR and CDR2 FQNEAQ (reference sequence). CDR3 length: 14 residues. Trimming removed 5 bases from V and 8 bases from J, with 18 bases in between. As DNA, the CDR3 is TGTGCCAGCAGCACAAACAGAGTAGGTTCGGGCTACACCTTC. The encoded protein is CASSTNRVGSGYTF.

Only a few counts were recorded for this clone. This chain uses TRBV25-1 with TRBJ2-3; D tentatively reads TRBD1 or TRBD2 (5 bases each). V was cut by 7 bases and J by 7 bases, with 21 bases left in between. This CDR3 has 15 residues. Germline-derived CDR1 and CDR2 are MGHDK and SYGVNS. CDR3 sequence: CASTKRDALFHTQYF. CDR3 in DNA: TGTGCCAGCACCAAGAGGGACGCCCTCTTTCATACGCAGTATTTT.

There are a few counts of this clone. The CDR3 loop is CASSEYGLLYEQYF. Written as DNA, the CDR3 is TGTGCCAGCAGTGAATATGGGTTACTCTACGAGCAGTACTTC. This chain uses TRBV2 with TRBJ2-7; unclear D gene. The CDR3 has 14 amino acids. CDR1 is SNHLY and CDR2 is FYNNEI in the germline V gene. V dropped 2 bases and J dropped 3 bases, with 11 bases sitting between them.

The V and J genes are TRBV10-3 and TRBJ2-3; 7 bases map to TRBD1. CDR1 and CDR2 (germline): ENHRY, SYGVKD. Trimming cost V 3 bases and J 3 bases; bases outside gene matches: 9. The CDR3 sequence is 16 residues long. The CDR3: CAISERDRDMTDTQYF. Written as DNA, the CDR3 is TGTGCCATCAGTGAAAGAGACAGGGATATGACAGATACGCAGTATTTT.

The J gene is TRBJ2-3, the V gene TRBV7-9; TRBD2 matches 12 bases. Germline CDR1 SEHNR, CDR2 FQNEAQ (reference sequence). This CDR3 is built from 17 residues. The trim removed 4 bases at V and 2 bases at J, leaving 7 bases unmatched. The DNA of the CDR3 is TGTGCCAGCAGCTCCCGACTAGCGGGAGCCTACACAGATACGCAGTATTTT. This encodes CASSSRLAGAYTDTQYF. Using reference TRBV7-9 and TRBJ2-3 for the parts outside the CDR3, the full variable domain is DTGVSQNPRHKITKRGQNVTFRCDPISEHNRLYWYRQTLGQGPEFLTYFQNEAQLEKSRLLSDRFSAERPKGSFSTLEIQRTEQGDSAMYLCASSSRLAGAYTDTQYFGPGTRLTVL.

This clone was seen a few times. The chain couples TRBV18 to TRBJ2-3; TRBD2 matches at 12 bases. From germline, CDR1 is KGHSH and CDR2 LQKENI. V dropped 6 bases and J dropped 6; count of bases not matched to a gene: 10. The CDR3 runs to 16 residues. CDR3 residues: CASSPTLAGGGDTQYF. DNA of the CDR3: TGTGCCAGCTCCCCGACACTAGCGGGAGGCGGGGATACGCAGTATTTT.